This T cell receptor (beta chain) was identified in a study of CD8 T cells in ankylosing spondylitis. General observations from the study: Characteristic, it appeared, of ankylosing spondylitis blood was a TCR beta motif of about eight highly homologous variants.

Notes on this clonotype: Its antigen remains unknown.

Molecular-barcoded quantitative 5'-RACE produced these TCR beta libraries. One entry per CDR3 protein results from TCRdb running MiXCR on the 5' RACE reads. This sample carries approximately 540,000 distinct CDR3 sequences, approximately 11% of them seen once, and the ten largest clones take under 7.5%. The V and J ends lost 2 bases and 1 base respectively, with 1 base between them. The CDR3 is made up of 11 amino acids. Per the germline V gene, CDR1 is SQVTM and CDR2 is ANQGSEA. This TCR was recovered from a male donor with ankylosing spondylitis. This chain connects TRBV29-1 to TRBJ2-3; D not certain. The specimen sequenced was blood, either unsorted or a sorted T cell fraction (not recorded which). The CDR3 region is CSVERTDTQYF. The CDR3 DNA follows: TGCAGCGTTGAACGCACAGATACGCAGTATTTT.